The 13 T cell receptor beta chains below come from one sample, sequenced in a study of control samples from healthy donors and cancer patients. Some clones are missing from TCRdb's copy, which holds only in-frame ones; the method was immunoSEQ multiplex PCR. The sample has more than 95,000 clones; approximately 89% are singletons. The sample comprised blood. The receptors here all came from a man in his fifties or sixties in good health.

V is TRBV6-1 and J is TRBJ2-2; 8 nucleotides agree with TRBD1. This CDR3 spans 19 amino acids. Germline V gives CDR1 MNHNS, CDR2 SASEGT. Trimming removed 3 bases from V and 0 bases from J; junction bases left unmatched: 12. The CDR3 loop reads CASSDFAGGAVSNTGELFF. The CDR3 nucleotides are TGTGCCAGCAGTGATTTCGCAGGGGGCGCCGTGTCGAACACCGGGGAGCTGTTTTTT.

V gene TRBV27 combines with J gene TRBJ1-1; weak D call: TRBD1 (6 bases). Germline assignment: CDR1 MNHEY and CDR2 SMNVEV (reference sequence). The CDR3 consists of 12 residues. Trimming pared 3 bases from V and 8 bases from J, leaving 10 bases between. The CDR3 protein is CASSFSTGEAFF. As DNA, the CDR3 is TGTGCCAGCAGTTTTTCGACAGGCGAAGCTTTCTTT.

The chain carries TRBV12-3 or TRBV12-4 and TRBJ2-7; D not certain. The V end lost 1 base, the J end lost 13 bases, and 11 bases lay between the germline ends. The CDR3 length is 11 residues. The CDR3 is CASSLGLPTYF. DNA of the CDR3: TGTGCCAGCAGTTTAGGGCTTCCGACTTACTTC.

CDR3 protein: CASSQPPGQGAGYEQYF. CDR3 nucleotides: TGTGCCAGCAGCCAGCCGCCGGGACAGGGGGCCGGCTACGAGCAGTACTTC. The chain employs TRBV28 and TRBJ2-7; 12 bases align to TRBD1. Germline assignment: CDR1 MDHEN and CDR2 SYDVKM. CDR3 length equals 17 residues. With V trimmed by 6 bases and J by 3 bases, 12 bases remained unmatched.

This clone was detected only a few times. V is TRBV5-1 and J is TRBJ2-3; perhaps TRBD1 as D (6 bases). The V end was cut by 4 bases, the J end by 0 bases, with 12 bases between. Germline V CDR1 and CDR2: SGHRS, YFSETQ. This CDR3 contains 15 residues. The CDR3 nucleotides are TGCGCCAGCAGCCAGGACGGACAGAGCACAGATACGCAGTATTTT. It specifies CASSQDGQSTDTQYF. The full variable domain, completed using reference TRBV5-1 and TRBJ2-3, is KAGVTQTPRYLIKTRGQQVTLSCSPISGHRSVSWYQQTPGQGLQFLFEYFSETQRNKGNFPGRFSGRQFSNSRSEMNVSTLELGDSALYLCASSQDGQSTDTQYFGPGTRLTVL.

The sample holds one count of this clone. The rearrangement links TRBV3-1 (or the pseudogene TRBV3-2) to TRBJ1-5; D remains unclear. CDR3 size: 12 residues. Between the trimmed V and J ends, which lost 3 bases and 0 bases, there was a span of 0 bases. The germline gives CDR1 LGHDT, CDR2 YNNKEL (reference sequence). CDR3 sequence (DNA): TGTGCCAGCAGCCATAGCAATCAGCCCCAGCATTTT. It codes for CASSHSNQPQHF.

The rearrangement joins TRBV3-1 (or the pseudogene TRBV3-2) to TRBJ2-7; D perhaps matches TRBD2 (5 bases). The CDR3 spans 16 residues. Germline V gives CDR1 LGHDT, CDR2 YNNKEL (reference sequence). V dropped 4 bases and J dropped 4 bases, with 20 bases sitting between them. The CDR3 DNA reads as TGTGCCAGCAGCCCCAAATTCGGGCAGAGGGTGTACGAGCAGTACTTC. Its protein product is CASSPKFGQRVYEQYF.

J is TRBJ1-6 and V is TRBV19, with no clear D. The CDR3 has 15 residues. Germline CDR1 and CDR2: LNHDA and SQIVND (reference sequence). V lost 7 bases to trimming and J lost 6 bases, with 16 bases between them. This CDR3 is CASNLAADINSPLHF. The CDR3 bases are TGTGCCAGTAATCTGGCGGCCGACATTAATTCACCCCTCCACTTT.

The J gene is TRBJ2-3, the V gene TRBV18; the match to TRBD2 covers 7 bases. Germline-derived CDR1 and CDR2 are KGHSH and LQKENI. The junction had 5 bases not matched to a gene; V was cut back by 6 bases and J by 5 bases. This CDR3 has 13 amino acids. The CDR3 spells CASSPSGLDTQYF. The CDR3 DNA sequence: TGTGCCAGCTCCCCTAGCGGCCTAGATACGCAGTATTTT.

A single count supports this clone. The V and J genes are TRBV27 and TRBJ1-3; D is ambiguous. Trimming stripped 2 bases from V and 0 bases from J, with 11 bases between. Germline CDR1 MNHEY, CDR2 SMNVEV (reference sequence). The CDR3 length is 16 residues. CDR3 in amino acids: CASSLKGMSSGNTIYF. CDR3 coding DNA: TGTGCCAGCAGTTTAAAGGGCATGAGCTCTGGAAACACCATATATTTT.

This chain connects TRBV3-1 (or the pseudogene TRBV3-2) to TRBJ1-3; D is uncertain. The V end was cut by 0 bases, the J end by 0 bases, with 6 bases between. Germline CDR1 reads LGHDT; CDR2 reads YNNKEL (reference sequence). The length of the CDR3 is 15 residues. CDR3 region: CASSQDSGSGNTIYF. As DNA, the CDR3 is TGTGCCAGCAGCCAAGATTCAGGCTCTGGAAACACCATATATTTT.

The rearrangement links TRBV7-8 to TRBJ1-1; 8 nucleotides match TRBD1. This CDR3 has 15 residues. Germline CDR1 reads SGHVS; CDR2 reads FQNEAQ. V shed 4 bases and J 4 bases; nucleotides not matched to a gene: 8. The CDR3 DNA follows: TGTGCCAGCAGCTCCCGGACAGGGATGGGCACTGAAGCTTTCTTT. Its translation: CASSSRTGMGTEAFF.

The J gene is TRBJ1-4, the V gene TRBV29-1; D remains ambiguous. From germline, CDR1 is SQVTM and CDR2 ANQGSEA. The CDR3 length is 15 residues. Trimming cost V 4 bases and J 3 bases, with 15 bases left between them. CDR3 residues: CSVAVLGSANEKLFF. In nucleotides, the CDR3 is TGCAGCGTTGCGGTATTGGGCTCTGCTAATGAAAAACTGTTTTTT.